This entry is about one TCR beta chain. Its antigen specificity is not known. No base qualities exist here, and no much larger clone lies one base off it. In the prospective study, participants were 18 to 89 years old, resided in about 25 geographic areas of the United States, and were enrolled through a virtual design. In the prospective study, participants were assigned to cohorts based on the clinical history participants reported in a screening survey and a study questionnaire. Recovered participants in ImmuneRACE Cohort 3 were defined by two consecutive negative NP/OP PCR tests, clearance by a healthcare professional, or resolution of symptoms. Each participant in the prospective study had whole blood, serum and a nasopharyngeal or oropharyngeal swab collected by mobile phlebotomists. Over an approximately 2-month period, participants in the prospective study had the option of providing additional blood draws and questionnaires. Before DNA extraction, blood samples from the prospective study were shipped at room temperature or frozen.

From cysteine to phenylalanine, the CDR3 is 12 amino acids long. The read is trimmed to its CDR3 DNA, 36 bases read in frame from base 1. CDR1 and CDR2, looked up from the germline V gene (reference sequence), are LNHDA and SQIVND. A distance of 4 bases separates the germline ends of V and J, which lose 1 base and 6 bases respectively. The immunoSEQ Assay, a bias-controlled multiplex PCR, was used to amplify TCRbeta CDR3 regions from genomic DNA. In the original analysis: The number of nucleated cells in each sample was estimated from the amplification of reference gene primers within the assay. To quantify the absolute abundance of each unique TCRbeta CDR3 rearrangement, sequence reads were collapsed and filtered. For each sample, productive Simpson clonality was calculated as the square root of Simpson's diversity index across productive rearrangements. Drawn from immuneACCESS, this table holds only the in-frame rearrangements with V and J called that TCRdb kept. Clones are partly lost; checked studies trace under half to an unresolved V gene and leave the rest unexplained. V and J calls and clone size are given by that table; D and trimming were obtained from the DNA. This sample has a few hundred thousand clones in its table, and 85% to 90% of those were observed once. The leading ten clones occupy 10% of the sample.

This sample stems from a study of blood T cell repertoires in COVID-19 (dated by TCRdb to the early 2020s). Some background on the complete study: Samples covering the acute and convalescent phases of COVID-19 were provided by collaborators in the United States, Italy and Spain. The prospective study material was composed of cDNA or gDNA derived from T cells, B-cell-depleted T cells, or PBMCs. The dataset comprised deeply sampled blood TCRbeta repertoires from subjects exposed to, actively infected with, or recovered from COVID-19. A freely available public database, intended as a resource for researchers studying the immune response to SARS-CoV-2, is where the repertoires were released. The samples were drawn from the first 160 participants of the ongoing ImmuneRACE study and from some 1,300 subjects provided by 6 global collaborators. Nearly every sample came with metadata listing a de-identified subject ID, COVID-19 status, age in years and sex. Where available, HLA class I and class II types were taken from metadata supplied by the sample provider and were not determined by assay-based typing. Overall results and qualifications from the work: The quantity of clinical and demographic metadata differed by source and by participant and was supplied without curation.

Sequencing was carried out using PBMCs or T cells enriched from blood (not recorded which). The rearranged segments are TRBV19 and TRBJ1-5, with an unclear D gene assignment. This TCR was recovered from a woman between 50 and 59 years old who had recovered from COVID-19. The CDR3 amino acid sequence is: CASSIALQPQHF. DNA sequence: TGTGCCAGTAGTATAGCCCTTCAGCCCCAGCATTTT.